The 5 T cell receptor beta chains in this list originate from one sample, sequenced in a study of cytomegalovirus exposure and HLA in healthy donors. 60 Vbeta and 13 Jbeta primers were used in PCR. This table comes from immunoSEQ multiplex PCR, and its TCRdb copy is limited to in-frame clones, with some not included. This table holds 160,000 or so clones, roughly 80% found once. The sequenced material came from PBMCs. These receptors all stem from a man aged 25 to 40 in good health and CMV-seronegative.

This clone appeared once. One end of the junction is discordant with germline, which a read error may explain. The rearrangement uses TRBV7-9 and TRBJ1-5; 8 bases match TRBD1. Germline V lookup: CDR1 SEHNR, CDR2 FQNEAQ (reference sequence). The CDR3 has 13 amino acids. CDR3 region: CSSSQGANQPQHF. CDR3 bases: TGTTCCAGCAGTCAGGGGGCCAATCAGCCCCAGCATTTT. The variable domain in full, completed from reference TRBV7-9 and TRBJ1-5, reads DTGVSQNPRHKITKRGQNVTFRCDPISEHNRLYWYRQTLGQGPEFLTYFQNEAQLEKSRLLSDRFSAERPKGSFSTLEIQRTEQGDSAMYLCSSSQGANQPQHFGDGTRLSIL.

In its sample, this clone was seen a few times. The V gene is TRBV6-5, the J gene TRBJ1-5; maybe TRBD1 (5 bases). The CDR3 is made up of 15 amino acids. The V gene's germline CDR1 is MNHEY and CDR2 SVGAGI. V lost 4 bases to trimming and J lost 3 bases, with 13 bases between them. The CDR3 nucleotides read TGTGCCAGCAGTTCAGTCTGGACACTCAATCAGCCCCAGCATTTT. It codes for CASSSVWTLNQPQHF.

This clone was found a few times. V and J are TRBV30 and TRBJ2-7; D gene uncertain. Trimming shortened V by 2 bases and J by 0 bases, and 8 bases separated the two germline ends. The CDR3 contains 13 residues. Germline CDR1 reads GTSNPN; CDR2 reads SVGIG (reference sequence). The CDR3 nucleotides read TGTGCCTGGAGTACTGAAGTCTCCTACGAGCAGTACTTC. Amino acids: CAWSTEVSYEQYF.

This clone was picked up a small number of times. This chain uses TRBV4-3 with TRBJ2-7, with 10 bases aligning to TRBD1. This CDR3 is 15 amino acids long. The V gene end was trimmed by 6 bases and the J gene end by 4 bases; junction bases not matched to a gene: 9. The germline V gene encodes CDR1 LGHNA and CDR2 YSLEER. CDR3 nucleotides: TGCGCCAGCAGTTTCAGCGGGACAGGGGAATACGAGCAGTACTTC. Translated: CASSFSGTGEYEQYF.

V usage is TRBV6-1 and J usage is TRBJ1-6; the D is unclear. CDR3 length equals 15 residues. Germline assignment: CDR1 MNHNS and CDR2 SASEGT. Trimming pared 7 bases from V and 6 bases from J, leaving 16 bases between. The DNA of the CDR3 is TGTGCCAGCACCATTACTCGGGGAGCTAATTCACCCCTCCACTTT. It is translated as CASTITRGANSPLHF.